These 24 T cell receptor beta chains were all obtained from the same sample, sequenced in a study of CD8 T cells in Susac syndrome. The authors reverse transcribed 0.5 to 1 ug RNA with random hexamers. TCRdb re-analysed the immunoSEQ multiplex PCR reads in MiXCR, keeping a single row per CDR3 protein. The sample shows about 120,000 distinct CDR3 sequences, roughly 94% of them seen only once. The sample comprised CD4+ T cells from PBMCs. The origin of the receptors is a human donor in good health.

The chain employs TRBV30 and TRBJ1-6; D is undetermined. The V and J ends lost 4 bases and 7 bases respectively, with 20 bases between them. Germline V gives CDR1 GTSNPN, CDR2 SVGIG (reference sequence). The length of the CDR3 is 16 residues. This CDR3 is CAWTRTRTPRNSPLHF. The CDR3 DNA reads TGTGCCTGGACTCGAACTCGGACCCCAAGGAATTCACCCCTCCACTTT. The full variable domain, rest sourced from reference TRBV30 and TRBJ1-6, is SQTIHQWPATLVQPVGSPLSLECTVEGTSNPNLYWYRQAAGRGLQLLFYSVGIGQISSEVPQNLSASRPQDRQFILSSKKLLLSDSGFYLCAWTRTRTPRNSPLHFGNGTRLTVT.

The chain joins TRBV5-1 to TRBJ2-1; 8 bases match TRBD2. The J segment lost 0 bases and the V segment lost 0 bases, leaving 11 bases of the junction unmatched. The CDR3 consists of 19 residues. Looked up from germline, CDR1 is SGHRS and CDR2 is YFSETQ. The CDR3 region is CASSLAWYSAGASYNEQFF. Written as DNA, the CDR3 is TGCGCCAGCAGCTTGGCTTGGTATTCAGCGGGAGCCTCCTACAATGAGCAGTTCTTC.

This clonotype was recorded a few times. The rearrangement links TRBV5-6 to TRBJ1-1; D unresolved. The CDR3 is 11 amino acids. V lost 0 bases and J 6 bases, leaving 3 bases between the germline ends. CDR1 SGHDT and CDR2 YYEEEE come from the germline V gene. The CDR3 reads CASSLGAEAFF. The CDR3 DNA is TGTGCCAGCAGCTTGGGGGCTGAAGCTTTCTTT.

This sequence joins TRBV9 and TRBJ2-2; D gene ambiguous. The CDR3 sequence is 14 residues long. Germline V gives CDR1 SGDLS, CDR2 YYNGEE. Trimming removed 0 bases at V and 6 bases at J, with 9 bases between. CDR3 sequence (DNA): TGTGCCAGCAGCGTAGGAGGTTGGCCCGGGGAGCTGTTTTTT. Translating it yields CASSVGGWPGELFF.

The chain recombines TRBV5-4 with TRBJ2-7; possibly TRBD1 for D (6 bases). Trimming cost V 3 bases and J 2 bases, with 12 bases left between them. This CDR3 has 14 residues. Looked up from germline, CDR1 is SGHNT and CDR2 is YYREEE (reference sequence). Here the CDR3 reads CASSYDRPTYEQYF. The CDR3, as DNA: TGTGCCAGCAGCTACGACAGGCCTACCTACGAGCAGTACTTC. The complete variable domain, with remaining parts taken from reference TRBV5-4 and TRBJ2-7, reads ETGVTQSPTHLIKTRGQQVTLRCSSQSGHNTVSWYQQALGQGPQFIFQYYREEENGRGNFPPRFSGLQFPNYSSELNVNALELDDSALYLCASSYDRPTYEQYFGPGTRLTVT.

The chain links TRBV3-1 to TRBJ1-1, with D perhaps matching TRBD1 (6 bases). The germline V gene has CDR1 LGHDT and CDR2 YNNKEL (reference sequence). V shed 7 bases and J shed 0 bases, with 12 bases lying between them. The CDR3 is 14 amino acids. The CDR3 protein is CASTTGFMNTEAFF. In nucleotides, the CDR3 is TGTGCCAGCACCACAGGGTTCATGAACACTGAAGCTTTCTTT. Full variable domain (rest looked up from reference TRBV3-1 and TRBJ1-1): DTAVSQTPKYLVTQMGNDKSIKCEQNLGHDTMYWYKQDSKKFLKIMFSYNNKELIINETVPNRFSPKSPDKAHLNLHINSLELGDSAVYFCASTTGFMNTEAFFGQGTRLTVV.

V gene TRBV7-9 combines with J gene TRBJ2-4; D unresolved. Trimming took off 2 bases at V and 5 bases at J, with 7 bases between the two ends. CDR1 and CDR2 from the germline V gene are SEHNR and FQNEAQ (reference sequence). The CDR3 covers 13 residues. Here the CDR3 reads CASSLTQENIQYF. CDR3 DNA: TGTGCCAGCAGCTTAACGCAGGAAAACATTCAGTACTTC.

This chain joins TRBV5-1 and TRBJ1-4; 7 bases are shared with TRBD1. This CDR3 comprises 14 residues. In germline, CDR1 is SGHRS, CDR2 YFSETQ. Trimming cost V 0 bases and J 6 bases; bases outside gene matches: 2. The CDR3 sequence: CASSLDRGDEKLFF. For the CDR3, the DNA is TGCGCCAGCAGCTTGGACAGGGGCGATGAAAAACTGTTTTTT.

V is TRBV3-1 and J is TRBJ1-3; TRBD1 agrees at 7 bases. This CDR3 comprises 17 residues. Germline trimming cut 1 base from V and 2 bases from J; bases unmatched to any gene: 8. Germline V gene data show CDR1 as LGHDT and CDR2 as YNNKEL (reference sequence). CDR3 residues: CASSQVSQGGPGNTIYF. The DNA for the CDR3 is TGTGCCAGCAGCCAAGTATCTCAGGGGGGCCCTGGAAACACCATATATTTT.

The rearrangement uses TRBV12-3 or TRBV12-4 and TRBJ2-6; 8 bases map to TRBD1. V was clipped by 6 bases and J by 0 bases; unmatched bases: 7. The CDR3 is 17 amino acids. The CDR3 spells CASSRGTGSSGANVLTF. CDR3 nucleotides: TGTGCCAGCAGCCGAGGGACAGGAAGCTCTGGGGCCAACGTCCTGACTTTC.

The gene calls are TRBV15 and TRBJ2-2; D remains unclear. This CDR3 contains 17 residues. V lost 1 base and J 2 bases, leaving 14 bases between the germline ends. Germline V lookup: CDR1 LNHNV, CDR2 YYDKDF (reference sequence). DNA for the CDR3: TGTGCCACCAGCAGAGTGAGCCTCAGAGCCAACACCGGGGAGCTGTTTTTT. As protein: CATSRVSLRANTGELFF. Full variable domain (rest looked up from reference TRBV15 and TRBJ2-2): DAMVIQNPRYQVTQFGKPVTLSCSQTLNHNVMYWYQQKSSQAPKLLFHYYDKDFNNEADTPDNFQSRRPNTSFCFLDIRSPGLGDTAMYLCATSRVSLRANTGELFFGEGSRLTVL.

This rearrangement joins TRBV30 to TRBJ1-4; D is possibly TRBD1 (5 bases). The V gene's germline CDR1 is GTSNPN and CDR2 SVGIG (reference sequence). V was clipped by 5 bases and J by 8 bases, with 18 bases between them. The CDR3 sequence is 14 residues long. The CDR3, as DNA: TGTGCCTGGTCTCCAGGGAGTTCACCCGAAAAACTGTTTTTT. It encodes CAWSPGSSPEKLFF.

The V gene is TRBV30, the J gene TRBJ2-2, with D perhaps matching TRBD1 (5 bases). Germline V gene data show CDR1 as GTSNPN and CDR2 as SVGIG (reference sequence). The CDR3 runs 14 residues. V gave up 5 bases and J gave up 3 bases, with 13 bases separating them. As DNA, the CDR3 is TGTGCCTGGGCGAACCAGGGCTACACCGGGGAGCTGTTTTTT. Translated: CAWANQGYTGELFF.

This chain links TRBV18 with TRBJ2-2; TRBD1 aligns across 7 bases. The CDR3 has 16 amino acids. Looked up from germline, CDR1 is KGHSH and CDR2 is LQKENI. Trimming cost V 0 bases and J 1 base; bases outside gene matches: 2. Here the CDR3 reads CASSPPNRGNTGELFF. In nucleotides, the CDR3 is TGTGCCAGCTCACCACCGAACAGGGGGAACACCGGGGAGCTGTTTTTT.

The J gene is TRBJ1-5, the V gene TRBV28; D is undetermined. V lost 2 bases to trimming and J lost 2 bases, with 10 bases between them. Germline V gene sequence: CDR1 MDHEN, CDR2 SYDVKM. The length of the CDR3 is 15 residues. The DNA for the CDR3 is TGTGCCAGCAGTTTAAGAGTGGATGGCAATCAGCCCCAGCATTTT. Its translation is CASSLRVDGNQPQHF.

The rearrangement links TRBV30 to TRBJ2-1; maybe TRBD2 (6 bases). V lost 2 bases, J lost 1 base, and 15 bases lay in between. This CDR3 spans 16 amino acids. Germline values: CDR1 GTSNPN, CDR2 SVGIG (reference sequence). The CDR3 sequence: CAWSRDRSGSYNEQFF. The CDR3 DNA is TGTGCCTGGAGTCGAGACCGTAGCGGTTCCTACAATGAGCAGTTCTTC.

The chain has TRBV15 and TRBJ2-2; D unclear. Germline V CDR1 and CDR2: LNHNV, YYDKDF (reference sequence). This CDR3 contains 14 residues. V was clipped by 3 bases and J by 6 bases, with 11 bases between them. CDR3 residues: CATSRITGAGELFF. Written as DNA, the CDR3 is TGTGCCACCAGCAGGATAACGGGCGCCGGGGAGCTGTTTTTT.

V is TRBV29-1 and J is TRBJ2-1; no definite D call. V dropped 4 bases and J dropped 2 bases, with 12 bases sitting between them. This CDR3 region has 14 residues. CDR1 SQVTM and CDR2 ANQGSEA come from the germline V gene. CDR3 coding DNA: TGCAGCGTTGGGCCCCGACTGACCTACAATGAGCAGTTCTTC. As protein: CSVGPRLTYNEQFF.

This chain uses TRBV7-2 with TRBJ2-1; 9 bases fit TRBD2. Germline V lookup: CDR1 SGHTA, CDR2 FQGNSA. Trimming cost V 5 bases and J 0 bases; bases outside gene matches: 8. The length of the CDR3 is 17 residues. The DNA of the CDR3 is TGTGCCAGCAGCATCGGGGATAGCGGGAGCTCCTACAATGAGCAGTTCTTC. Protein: CASSIGDSGSSYNEQFF.

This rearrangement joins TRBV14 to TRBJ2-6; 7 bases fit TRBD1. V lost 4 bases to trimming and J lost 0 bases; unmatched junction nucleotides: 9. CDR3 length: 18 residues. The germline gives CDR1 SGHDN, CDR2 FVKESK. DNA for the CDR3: TGTGCCAGCAGCCTCACCGGGACAGTCTTCTCTGGGGCCAACGTCCTGACTTTC. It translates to CASSLTGTVFSGANVLTF.

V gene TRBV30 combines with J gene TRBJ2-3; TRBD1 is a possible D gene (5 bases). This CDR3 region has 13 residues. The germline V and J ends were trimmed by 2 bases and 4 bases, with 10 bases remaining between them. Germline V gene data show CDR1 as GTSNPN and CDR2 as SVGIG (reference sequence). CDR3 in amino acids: CAWSLIGADTQYF. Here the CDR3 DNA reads TGTGCCTGGAGTCTTATAGGGGCAGATACGCAGTATTTT.

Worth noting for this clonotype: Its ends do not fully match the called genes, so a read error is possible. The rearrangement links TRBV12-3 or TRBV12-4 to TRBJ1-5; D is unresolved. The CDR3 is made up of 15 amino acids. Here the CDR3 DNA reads TGTGCCAGCAGTCCAGGTAGTGACTTCAATCAGCCCCAGCTTTTT. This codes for CASSPGSDFNQPQLF.

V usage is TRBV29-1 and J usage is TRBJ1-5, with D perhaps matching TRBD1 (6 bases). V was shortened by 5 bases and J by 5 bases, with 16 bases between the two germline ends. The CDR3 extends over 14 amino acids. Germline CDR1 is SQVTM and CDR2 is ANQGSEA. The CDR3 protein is CSVTESQGYQPQHF. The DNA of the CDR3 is TGCAGCGTTACCGAATCACAGGGTTATCAGCCCCAGCATTTT. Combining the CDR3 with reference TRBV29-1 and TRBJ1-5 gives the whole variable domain SAVISQKPSRDICQRGTSLTIQCQVDSQVTMMFWYRQQPGQSLTLIATANQGSEATYESGFVIDKFPISRPNLTFSTLTVSNMSPEDSSIYLCSVTESQGYQPQHFGDGTRLSIL.

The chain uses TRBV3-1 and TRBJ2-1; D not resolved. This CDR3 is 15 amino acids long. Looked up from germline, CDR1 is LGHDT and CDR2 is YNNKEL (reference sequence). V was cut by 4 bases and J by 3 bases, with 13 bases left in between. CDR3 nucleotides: TGTGCCAGCAGCCCGACTCCACTAAACTACAATGAGCAGTTCTTC. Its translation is CASSPTPLNYNEQFF.